This passage covers 29 T cell receptor beta chains from one sample sequenced in a study of T cell repertoires and HLA-DP antigens. For these TCRs, the target antigens are not known. This table comes from immunoSEQ multiplex PCR, and its TCRdb copy is limited to in-frame clones, with some not included. The table records approximately 89,000 clones, roughly 86% of them present only once. Sequencing was performed on CD4+ T cells from PBMCs. The receptors shown here come from a man aged 50 to 59 in good health and CMV-seronegative.

This chain connects TRBV12-5 to TRBJ2-7; either TRBD1 or TRBD2 may supply D (6 bases each). Trimming stripped 7 bases from V and 3 bases from J, with 22 bases between. This CDR3 spans 16 amino acids. Germline CDR1 reads LGHNT; CDR2 reads FRNRAP. CDR3 residues: CASAPAGGQPFYEQYF. CDR3 coding DNA: TGTGCTAGTGCTCCAGCGGGTGGACAGCCCTTCTACGAGCAGTACTTC.

This clone was found a few times. The chain couples TRBV30 to TRBJ1-1, with no clear D. Germline V gene sequence: CDR1 GTSNPN, CDR2 SVGIG (reference sequence). The CDR3 contains 10 residues. V was shortened by 5 bases and J by 1 base, with 2 bases between the two germline ends. The CDR3 sequence: CAWGNTEAFF. The DNA for the CDR3 is TGTGCCTGGGGGAACACTGAAGCTTTCTTT.

In this sample, this clone turned up a few times. The chain uses TRBV18 and TRBJ2-1, with TRBD2 matching 7 bases. CDR1 and CDR2 from the germline V gene are KGHSH and LQKENI. This CDR3 comprises 17 residues. J gave up 9 bases and V 1 base, and 15 bases lay outside the gene matches. The CDR3 is CASSPLRAGAIEIEQFF. CDR3 coding DNA: TGTGCCAGCTCACCACTCCGTGCGGGAGCTATTGAGATTGAGCAGTTCTTC.

The chain carries TRBV30 and TRBJ2-5; the D is unclear. This CDR3 has 12 residues. V was clipped by 7 bases and J by 5 bases, with 14 bases between them. CDR1 and CDR2 from the germline V gene are GTSNPN and SVGIG (reference sequence). DNA of the CDR3: TGTGCCTACAGTCTTAATCGCGAGACCCAGTACTTC. It yields the protein CAYSLNRETQYF.

The rearrangement joins TRBV25-1 to TRBJ2-5; D is unclear. CDR3 size: 11 residues. Per germline, CDR1 MGHDK and CDR2 SYGVNS. V dropped 4 bases and J dropped 4 bases, with 4 bases sitting between them. The CDR3 loop is CASSVTETQYF. The CDR3 DNA follows: TGTGCCAGCAGTGTTACAGAGACCCAGTACTTC.

The V and J genes are TRBV30 and TRBJ1-4; no reliable D call. Germline V gives CDR1 GTSNPN, CDR2 SVGIG (reference sequence). Between the trimmed V and J ends, which lost 2 bases and 7 bases, there was a span of 8 bases. The CDR3 consists of 12 residues. CDR3 nucleotide sequence: TGTGCCTGGAGTCGGACCGTTGAAAAACTGTTTTTT. Amino acid sequence: CAWSRTVEKLFF.

The chain employs TRBV6-5 and TRBJ1-1, with D possibly being TRBD1 (6 bases). CDR3 length: 13 amino acids. The V end was cut by 5 bases, the J end by 4 bases, with 11 bases between. Germline loops: CDR1 MNHEY, CDR2 SVGAGI. For the CDR3, the DNA is TGTGCCAGCAGTATTACAGGGTTCACTGAAGCTTTCTTT. Its translation is CASSITGFTEAFF.

This clone came up once. The chain employs TRBV29-1 and TRBJ2-3, with 7 bases identical to TRBD2. The V gene end was trimmed by 3 bases and the J gene end by 4 bases; junction bases not matched to a gene: 4. The germline V gene encodes CDR1 SQVTM and CDR2 ANQGSEA. The CDR3 sequence is 13 residues long. This chain's CDR3 is CSVERELADTQYF. CDR3 sequence (DNA): TGCAGCGTTGAGCGGGAGCTCGCAGATACGCAGTATTTT.

CDR3 DNA: TGTGCCAGCAGTTTACAGGGGGCTCAGCCCCAGCATTTT. It encodes CASSLQGAQPQHF. The chain carries TRBV28 and TRBJ1-5; TRBD1 agrees at 8 bases. The CDR3 runs 13 residues. V lost 2 bases, J lost 6 bases, and 0 bases stayed unmatched. The germline CDR1 and CDR2 sequences are MDHEN and SYDVKM.

Regarding this clone: The same CDR3 also results from other DNA sequences found in this sample. This sequence joins TRBV18 and TRBJ1-2; 9 positions agree with TRBD1. CDR1 and CDR2 from the germline V gene are KGHSH and LQKENI. The CDR3 runs 15 residues. V shed 3 bases and J 2 bases; nucleotides not matched to a gene: 4. Written as DNA, the CDR3 is TGTGCCAGCTCACCCGACAGGGGGGCAAACTATGGCTACACCTTC. It specifies CASSPDRGANYGYTF.

The J gene is TRBJ1-5, the V gene TRBV19, with D perhaps matching TRBD1 (5 bases). In germline, CDR1 is LNHDA, CDR2 SQIVND (reference sequence). Trimming left V 4 bases short and J 6 bases short, with 10 bases between. There are 13 residues in the CDR3. This CDR3 is CASSTHGGQPQHF. CDR3 nucleotide sequence: TGTGCCAGTAGTACCCACGGGGGTCAGCCCCAGCATTTT. Together with reference TRBV19 and TRBJ1-5, the CDR3 gives the full variable domain: DGGITQSPKYLFRKEGQNVTLSCEQNLNHDAMYWYRQDPGQGLRLIYYSQIVNDFQKGDIAEGYSVSREKKESFPLTVTSAQKNPTAFYLCASSTHGGQPQHFGDGTRLSIL.

The chain links TRBV18 to TRBJ2-5; D gene unclear. V dropped 4 bases and J dropped 1 base, with 1 base sitting between them. Germline lookup yields CDR1 KGHSH and CDR2 LQKENI. The CDR3 has 11 residues. The CDR3: CASSRQETQYF. For the CDR3, the DNA is TGTGCCAGCTCACGCCAAGAGACCCAGTACTTC.

This clone was seen more than once but under ten times. This sequence joins TRBV29-1 and TRBJ2-1, with TRBD2 identical over 13 bases. Germline V gene sequence: CDR1 SQVTM, CDR2 ANQGSEA. The V gene end was trimmed by 7 bases and the J gene end by 2 bases; junction bases not matched to a gene: 2. The length of the CDR3 is 14 residues. The CDR3 DNA reads TGCAGCGAAACTAGCGGGAGGGCCTACAATGAGCAGTTCTTC. It translates to CSETSGRAYNEQFF.

The chain is built from TRBV19 and TRBJ1-1; 7 bases agree with TRBD1. V lost 2 bases to trimming and J lost 7 bases; unmatched junction nucleotides: 4. CDR1 is LNHDA and CDR2 is SQIVND in the germline V gene (reference sequence). This CDR3 contains 13 residues. The CDR3 DNA follows: TGTGCCAGTAGTATAAGGACAGGCGTTGAAGCTTTCTTT. It specifies CASSIRTGVEAFF. Based on the CDR3 plus reference TRBV19 and TRBJ1-1, the full variable domain is DGGITQSPKYLFRKEGQNVTLSCEQNLNHDAMYWYRQDPGQGLRLIYYSQIVNDFQKGDIAEGYSVSREKKESFPLTVTSAQKNPTAFYLCASSIRTGVEAFFGQGTRLTVV.

J is TRBJ1-2 and V is TRBV18, with a weak D call TRBD1 (6 bases). Germline-derived CDR1 and CDR2 are KGHSH and LQKENI. Trimming took 6 bases from V and 8 from J, leaving 16 bases between them. The CDR3 loop spans 13 amino acids. In nucleotides, the CDR3 is TGTGCCAGCTCTGAACAGGGAGGGCTAGGCTACACCTTC. It encodes CASSEQGGLGYTF. The full variable domain, completed using reference TRBV18 and TRBJ1-2, is NAGVMQNPRHLVRRRGQEARLRCSPMKGHSHVYWYRQLPEEGLKFMVYLQKENIIDESGMPKERFSAEFPKEGPSILRIQQVVRGDSAAYFCASSEQGGLGYTFGSGTRLTVV.

The CDR3 region is CASSLPGGQETQYF. The CDR3 DNA follows: TGTGCCAGTAGTCTACCTGGAGGCCAAGAGACCCAGTACTTC. The chain carries TRBV19 and TRBJ2-5; TRBD2 is a possible D gene (5 bases). Germline CDR1 is LNHDA and CDR2 is SQIVND (reference sequence). V lost 5 bases, J lost 1 base, and 11 bases lay in between. The CDR3 loop spans 14 amino acids.

CDR3 in DNA: TGTGCCACCAGCAGAGGCCCCCAGGGGTCCGGGGATACGCAGTATTTT. Translation gives CATSRGPQGSGDTQYF. The chain couples TRBV15 to TRBJ2-3; D may be TRBD1 (6 bases). Trimming pared 1 base from V and 6 bases from J, leaving 17 bases between. This CDR3 is built from 16 residues. The germline V gene has CDR1 LNHNV and CDR2 YYDKDF (reference sequence).

The chain has TRBV5-4 and TRBJ2-4, with D possibly TRBD2 on 6 matching bases. V lost 0 bases to trimming and J lost 3 bases, with 10 bases between them. The CDR3 sequence is 15 residues long. Germline CDR1 SGHNT, CDR2 YYREEE (reference sequence). The DNA of the CDR3 is TGTGCCAGCAGCTTGGAGGTGGGAGGCAAAAACATTCAGTACTTC. Translation gives CASSLEVGGKNIQYF.

The chain is built from TRBV19 and TRBJ1-3, with D perhaps matching TRBD1 (5 bases). CDR3 length equals 17 residues. The germline V gene has CDR1 LNHDA and CDR2 SQIVND (reference sequence). V was shortened by 2 bases and J by 0 bases, with 14 bases between the two germline ends. The CDR3 coding sequence is TGTGCCAGTAGTATACTTCCAGGTGGGACCTCTGGAAACACCATATATTTT. Translating it yields CASSILPGGTSGNTIYF.

The CDR3 nucleotides read TGTGCCTGGGGATTACAGGGGGCTCGAGAAAAACTGTTTTTT. It translates to CAWGLQGAREKLFF. J is TRBJ1-4 and V is TRBV30; 9 positions agree with TRBD1. V gave up 5 bases and J gave up 8 bases; unmatched junction bases: 9. The V gene's germline CDR1 is GTSNPN and CDR2 SVGIG (reference sequence). This CDR3 is built from 14 residues.

This chain connects TRBV7-2 to TRBJ2-1, with D tentatively TRBD2 (6 bases). The CDR3 sequence is 14 residues long. From germline, CDR1 is SGHTA and CDR2 FQGNSA. V was shortened by 4 bases and J by 7 bases, with 14 bases between the two germline ends. Here the CDR3 reads CASSSNRGFNEQFF. Written as DNA, the CDR3 is TGTGCCAGCAGCTCCAATCGGGGGTTTAATGAGCAGTTCTTC. Looking up the rest from reference TRBV7-2 and TRBJ2-1 gives the full variable domain: GAGVSQSPSNKVTEKGKDVELRCDPISGHTALYWYRQSLGQGLEFLIYFQGNSAPDKSGLPSDRFSAERTGGSVSTLTIQRTQQEDSAVYLCASSSNRGFNEQFFGPGTRLTVL.

This clone was recorded once. The chain combines TRBV7-2 with TRBJ2-5; 9 bases are shared with TRBD1. V shed 7 bases and J 5 bases; nucleotides not matched to a gene: 8. The CDR3 has 14 residues. Germline V gives CDR1 SGHTA, CDR2 FQGNSA. The CDR3: CASIRQGVGETQYF. The CDR3 nucleotides read TGTGCCAGCATTAGACAGGGGGTGGGGGAGACCCAGTACTTC.

The chain uses TRBV15 and TRBJ2-5; D might be TRBD1 (6 bases). V was cut by 0 bases and J by 5 bases, with 22 bases left in between. The CDR3 is 18 residues long. Germline assignment: CDR1 LNHNV and CDR2 YYDKDF (reference sequence). The CDR3 DNA is TGTGCCACCAGCAGAGATGGGGGCACTCTTAATCAGAGGGAGACCCAGTACTTC. Encoded protein: CATSRDGGTLNQRETQYF.

The J gene is TRBJ1-1, the V gene TRBV18; D is perhaps TRBD1 (6 bases). The length of the CDR3 is 16 residues. Trimming removed 2 bases at V and 1 base at J, with 14 bases between. CDR1 is KGHSH and CDR2 is LQKENI in the germline V gene. The CDR3 DNA is TGTGCCAGCTCACCATACGCCTCGGGACAGAACACTGAAGCTTTCTTT. It encodes CASSPYASGQNTEAFF.

This chain links TRBV11-2 with TRBJ2-1; the D gene could be TRBD1 or TRBD2 (5 bases each). V lost 3 bases to trimming and J lost 0 bases, with 6 bases between them. Germline CDR1 is SGHAT and CDR2 is FQNNGV. CDR3 size: 14 residues. In DNA, the CDR3 is TGTGCCAGCAGCTTGGGGGTCTCCTACAATGAGCAGTTCTTC. Its protein is CASSLGVSYNEQFF.

This rearrangement joins TRBV11-2 to TRBJ2-4; D is perhaps TRBD2 (6 bases). V dropped 5 bases and J dropped 9 bases, with 17 bases sitting between them. Germline V gene sequence: CDR1 SGHAT, CDR2 FQNNGV. This CDR3 has 14 amino acids. The CDR3 nucleotides read TGTGCCAGCAGCCCAAGCTCCGGGGGAGGCATTCAGTACTTC. Amino acid sequence: CASSPSSGGGIQYF.

V is TRBV9 and J is TRBJ2-1; possible D gene TRBD1, 5 bases. Trimming left V 0 bases short and J 0 bases short, with 13 bases between. This CDR3 has 17 amino acids. CDR1 and CDR2 (germline): SGDLS, YYNGEE. The CDR3 here is CASSVVPGSPSYNEQFF. The CDR3, as DNA: TGTGCCAGCAGCGTAGTCCCAGGGTCACCCTCCTACAATGAGCAGTTCTTC.

This rearrangement joins TRBV5-4 to TRBJ2-7, with 8 bases matching TRBD1. The CDR3 spans 16 residues. Germline loops: CDR1 SGHNT, CDR2 YYREEE (reference sequence). V was pared by 0 bases and J by 0 bases, with 5 bases of the junction left unmatched. The CDR3 here is CASSLAGQVDSYEQYF. CDR3 nucleotide sequence: TGTGCCAGCAGCTTGGCGGGACAGGTTGACTCCTACGAGCAGTACTTC.

The rearrangement links TRBV19 to TRBJ2-3; no definite D call. The germline V and J ends were trimmed by 10 bases and 2 bases, with 22 bases remaining between them. CDR3 length: 16 amino acids. CDR1 and CDR2 from the germline V gene are LNHDA and SQIVND (reference sequence). CDR3: CATRNGRISFTDTQYF. The CDR3 DNA is TGTGCCACCCGAAATGGTAGGATATCCTTCACAGATACGCAGTATTTT.